This is a list of T cell receptor beta chains from one sample in a study of CD4 T cells in relation to SARS-CoV-2 and coronaviruses. TCRdb's table, derived via immunoSEQ multiplex PCR, lists solely in-frame clones and lacks some. Among tens of thousands of clones listed, approximately 85% were seen once. Specimen: memory CD4+ T cells from PBMCs. The origin of the receptors is an adult with COVID-19. Both conserved end residues are part of each CDR3. The order of the fields is clone size, V gene, D gene, J gene, CDR3 protein, CDR3 DNA. The D gene is left open where the match is weak. Some rows mark clone size as missing; the rest say once, few, many or name a class of expanded clone.

clone size: NA
V gene: TRBV5-4
D gene: NA
J gene: TRBJ2-7
CDR3 protein: CASSLVSRESYEQYF
CDR3 DNA: TGTGCCAGCAGCTTGGTGTCGCGGGAATCCTACGAGCAGTACTTC

clone size: NA
V gene: TRBV7-9
D gene: NA
J gene: TRBJ2-5
CDR3 protein: CASSREFETQYF
CDR3 DNA: TGTGCCAGCAGCCGGGAGTTCGAGACCCAGTACTTC

clone size: NA
V gene: TRBV5-6
D gene: TRBD2
J gene: TRBJ2-3
CDR3 protein: CASSSWTSVNTQYF
CDR3 DNA: TGTGCCAGCAGCTCCTGGACTAGCGTAAATACGCAGTATTTT

clone size: NA
V gene: TRBV5-4
D gene: NA
J gene: TRBJ2-2
CDR3 protein: CASSLGSSLGGELFF
CDR3 DNA: TGTGCCAGCAGCTTGGGGTCTAGCCTGGGCGGGGAGCTGTTTTTT

clone size: NA
V gene: TRBV11-2
D gene: TRBD1
J gene: TRBJ2-2
CDR3 protein: CASSYGRDRGFGELFF
CDR3 DNA: TGTGCCAGCAGTTACGGGCGGGACAGGGGATTCGGGGAGCTGTTTTTT

clone size: once
V gene: TRBV7-2
D gene: TRBD1
J gene: TRBJ1-4
CDR3 protein: CASSLTGEGEKLFF
CDR3 DNA: TGTGCCAGCAGCTTAACAGGGGAGGGGGAAAAACTGTTTTTT

clone size: once
V gene: TRBV7-3
D gene: NA
J gene: TRBJ2-2
CDR3 protein: CASSPSGGGTGELFF
CDR3 DNA: TGTGCCAGCAGCCCATCTGGGGGAGGCACCGGGGAGCTGTTTTTT

clone size: NA
V gene: TRBV7-5
D gene: NA
J gene: TRBJ1-2
CDR3 protein: CARSLHLWTRPFLYGYTF
CDR3 DNA: TGTGCCAGAAGCTTACACTTGTGGACCCGGCCCTTCCTCTATGGCTACACCTTC

clone size: NA
V gene: TRBV12-3/TRBV12-4
D gene: NA
J gene: TRBJ2-2
CDR3 protein: CASSLQRTGELFF
CDR3 DNA: TGTGCCAGCAGTTTGCAGCGTACCGGGGAGCTGTTTTTT

clone size: NA
V gene: TRBV27
D gene: NA
J gene: TRBJ2-7
CDR3 protein: CASSLSTGSISYEQYF
CDR3 DNA: TGTGCCAGCAGTTTATCAACAGGGAGCATATCCTACGAGCAGTACTTC

clone size: once
V gene: TRBV14
D gene: NA
J gene: TRBJ2-5
CDR3 protein: CASSQWAVSGETQYF
CDR3 DNA: TGTGCCAGCAGCCAATGGGCGGTCTCCGGGGAGACCCAGTACTTC

clone size: NA
V gene: TRBV5-6
D gene: TRBD1
J gene: TRBJ2-2
CDR3 protein: CASSTPLDRGTAGELFF
CDR3 DNA: TGTGCCAGCAGCACCCCCCTGGACAGGGGGACGGCCGGGGAGCTGTTTTTT

clone size: NA
V gene: TRBV6-5
D gene: TRBD1
J gene: TRBJ2-4
CDR3 protein: CASSYQTGVKNIQYF
CDR3 DNA: TGTGCCAGCAGTTACCAGACAGGGGTCAAAAACATTCAGTACTTC

clone size: NA
V gene: TRBV2
D gene: TRBD2
J gene: TRBJ2-4
CDR3 protein: CASSVGLAGDLRNIQYF
CDR3 DNA: TGTGCCAGCAGTGTAGGACTAGCGGGAGATCTTAGGAACATTCAGTACTTC

clone size: NA
V gene: TRBV3-1/TRBV3-2
D gene: NA
J gene: TRBJ1-5
CDR3 protein: CASSQGELYQPQHF
CDR3 DNA: TGTGCCAGCAGTCAAGGGGAGCTCTATCAGCCCCAGCATTTT

clone size: NA
V gene: TRBV29-1
D gene: TRBD1
J gene: TRBJ2-3
CDR3 protein: CSVRTGTTTDTQYF
CDR3 DNA: TGCAGCGTTAGGACAGGGACGACCACAGATACGCAGTATTTT

clone size: NA
V gene: TRBV10-3
D gene: TRBD1
J gene: TRBJ2-7
CDR3 protein: CAITGQELGEQYF
CDR3 DNA: TGTGCCATCACCGGACAGGAACTGGGCGAGCAGTACTTC

clone size: NA
V gene: TRBV2
D gene: TRBD2
J gene: TRBJ2-6
CDR3 protein: CASRYSAGLAGVNVLTF
CDR3 DNA: TGTGCCAGCAGGTATAGCGCGGGACTAGCGGGAGTGAACGTCCTGACTTTC

clone size: NA
V gene: TRBV3-1/TRBV3-2
D gene: NA
J gene: TRBJ1-5
CDR3 protein: CASSQGGPGQPQHF
CDR3 DNA: TGTGCCAGCAGCCAAGGAGGGCCCGGACAGCCCCAGCATTTT

clone size: NA
V gene: TRBV7-6
D gene: NA
J gene: TRBJ2-5
CDR3 protein: CASSLDSSTGRETQYF
CDR3 DNA: TGTGCCAGCAGCTTAGACTCTTCGACAGGGAGGGAGACCCAGTACTTC

clone size: NA
V gene: TRBV3-1/TRBV3-2
D gene: NA
J gene: TRBJ2-3
CDR3 protein: CASSLAGIRRGDTQYF
CDR3 DNA: TGTGCCAGCAGCCTAGCCGGGATCCGACGAGGAGATACGCAGTATTTT

clone size: once
V gene: TRBV28
D gene: NA
J gene: TRBJ2-3
CDR3 protein: CASSSRAGTGTDTQYF
CDR3 DNA: TGTGCCAGCAGCTCGCGGGCGGGGACGGGAACAGATACGCAGTATTTT

clone size: NA
V gene: TRBV9
D gene: TRBD1
J gene: TRBJ2-3
CDR3 protein: CASSTIRGLVGTDTQYF
CDR3 DNA: TGTGCCAGCAGCACAATCAGGGGGCTCGTAGGCACAGATACGCAGTATTTT

clone size: NA
V gene: TRBV6-4
D gene: TRBD2
J gene: TRBJ2-3
CDR3 protein: CASSDSLAGADTQYF
CDR3 DNA: TGTGCCAGCAGTGACTCACTAGCGGGAGCAGATACGCAGTATTTT

clone size: NA
V gene: TRBV2
D gene: TRBD2
J gene: TRBJ2-7
CDR3 protein: CASSEIAGIRSSYEQYF
CDR3 DNA: TGTGCCAGCAGTGAGATAGCGGGGATTAGGAGCTCCTACGAGCAGTACTTC

clone size: once
V gene: TRBV2
D gene: NA
J gene: TRBJ1-5
CDR3 protein: CASKDSNQPQHF
CDR3 DNA: TGTGCCAGCAAGGACAGTAATCAGCCCCAGCATTTT

clone size: NA
V gene: TRBV20-1
D gene: TRBD2
J gene: TRBJ2-7
CDR3 protein: CSASRRTSGEQYF
CDR3 DNA: TGCAGTGCTAGTCGTCGGACTAGCGGCGAGCAGTACTTC

clone size: NA
V gene: TRBV5-1
D gene: NA
J gene: TRBJ1-4
CDR3 protein: CASSLSTTNEKLFF
CDR3 DNA: TGCGCCAGCAGCTTGAGTACAACTAATGAAAAACTGTTTTTT

clone size: NA
V gene: TRBV9
D gene: TRBD1
J gene: TRBJ1-2
CDR3 protein: CASSARDRGYGYTF
CDR3 DNA: TGTGCCAGCAGCGCCCGGGACAGGGGGTATGGCTACACCTTC

clone size: NA
V gene: TRBV11-2
D gene: TRBD1
J gene: TRBJ1-4
CDR3 protein: CASRGAGTGHEKLFF
CDR3 DNA: TGTGCCAGCAGGGGGGCCGGGACAGGGCATGAAAAACTGTTTTTT

clone size: once
V gene: TRBV5-6
D gene: TRBD2
J gene: TRBJ2-1
CDR3 protein: CASSPLAGRGNEQFF
CDR3 DNA: TGTGCCAGCAGCCCTCTAGCGGGCCGAGGTAATGAGCAGTTCTTC

clone size: once
V gene: TRBV7-9
D gene: NA
J gene: TRBJ2-5
CDR3 protein: CASSFRGQETQYF
CDR3 DNA: TGTGCCAGCAGCTTTAGGGGGCAAGAGACCCAGTACTTC

clone size: NA
V gene: TRBV6-5
D gene: NA
J gene: TRBJ2-1
CDR3 protein: CASSPQGVNEQFF
CDR3 DNA: TGTGCCAGCAGCCCCCAAGGAGTGAATGAGCAGTTCTTC

clone size: NA
V gene: TRBV7-9
D gene: TRBD1
J gene: TRBJ2-7
CDR3 protein: CASSLVQGAMREQYF
CDR3 DNA: TGTGCCAGCAGCTTAGTACAGGGGGCAATGCGCGAGCAGTACTTC

clone size: NA
V gene: TRBV28
D gene: NA
J gene: TRBJ1-3
CDR3 protein: CASRERDGGGRNTIYF
CDR3 DNA: TGTGCCAGCAGGGAGCGGGACGGCGGAGGGCGAAACACCATATATTTT

clone size: NA
V gene: TRBV7-2
D gene: TRBD1
J gene: TRBJ2-2
CDR3 protein: CASSLVHVGTGNTGELFF
CDR3 DNA: TGTGCCAGCAGCTTAGTTCATGTCGGGACAGGGAACACCGGGGAGCTGTTTTTT

clone size: NA
V gene: TRBV10-3
D gene: NA
J gene: TRBJ2-7
CDR3 protein: CAISVGQNYEQYF
CDR3 DNA: TGTGCCATCAGTGTAGGTCAGAACTACGAGCAGTACTTC

clone size: NA
V gene: TRBV20-1
D gene: NA
J gene: TRBJ1-3
CDR3 protein: CSASVGFGNTIYF
CDR3 DNA: TGCAGTGCTAGTGTCGGGTTCGGAAACACCATATATTTT

clone size: few
V gene: TRBV5-1
D gene: TRBD1
J gene: TRBJ1-5
CDR3 protein: CASSPGQSNQPQHF
CDR3 DNA: TGCGCCAGCAGCCCGGGACAGAGCAATCAGCCCCAGCATTTT

clone size: NA
V gene: TRBV3-1/TRBV3-2
D gene: NA
J gene: TRBJ1-6
CDR3 protein: CASSQVVDGSPLHF
CDR3 DNA: TGTGCCAGCAGCCAAGTCGTGGATGGCTCACCCCTCCACTTT

clone size: NA
V gene: TRBV30
D gene: TRBD2
J gene: TRBJ2-4
CDR3 protein: CACETSGFQNIQYF
CDR3 DNA: TGTGCCTGCGAGACTAGCGGGTTCCAAAACATTCAGTACTTC

clone size: NA
V gene: TRBV9
D gene: NA
J gene: TRBJ2-1
CDR3 protein: CASSVLSNNEQFF
CDR3 DNA: TGTGCCAGCAGCGTATTGTCCAACAATGAGCAGTTCTTC

clone size: once
V gene: TRBV5-1
D gene: TRBD2
J gene: TRBJ2-4
CDR3 protein: CASSLGAGTSGNKAKNIQYF
CDR3 DNA: TGCGCCAGCAGCTTGGGGGCCGGGACTAGCGGGAACAAAGCCAAAAACATTCAGTACTTC

clone size: few
V gene: TRBV19
D gene: NA
J gene: TRBJ2-1
CDR3 protein: CASSIDARDNEQFF
CDR3 DNA: TGTGCCAGTAGTATAGATGCCAGAGACAATGAGCAGTTCTTC

clone size: NA
V gene: TRBV6-5
D gene: NA
J gene: TRBJ1-4
CDR3 protein: CASRLGPSAEKLFF
CDR3 DNA: TGTGCCAGCAGGCTCGGGCCCAGCGCTGAAAAACTGTTTTTT

clone size: NA
V gene: TRBV19
D gene: NA
J gene: TRBJ2-3
CDR3 protein: CASSMREDTQYF
CDR3 DNA: TGTGCCAGTAGTATGAGAGAAGATACGCAGTATTTT

clone size: NA
V gene: TRBV5-1
D gene: TRBD2
J gene: TRBJ2-5
CDR3 protein: CASSPSGNQETQYF
CDR3 DNA: TGCGCCAGCAGCCCTAGCGGGAACCAAGAGACCCAGTACTTC

clone size: NA
V gene: TRBV28
D gene: TRBD2
J gene: TRBJ2-1
CDR3 protein: CASSFLGLLAGGPTGSDGEQFF
CDR3 DNA: TGTGCCAGCAGTTTTCTCGGCTTATTAGCGGGAGGGCCTACGGGTTCTGATGGTGAGCAGTTCTTC

clone size: NA
V gene: TRBV7-2
D gene: TRBD1
J gene: TRBJ2-1
CDR3 protein: CASSWTGFDEQFF
CDR3 DNA: TGTGCCAGCAGCTGGACAGGTTTCGATGAGCAGTTCTTC

clone size: NA
V gene: TRBV18
D gene: NA
J gene: TRBJ2-4
CDR3 protein: CASSMEKNIQYF
CDR3 DNA: TGTGCCAGCTCAATGGAAAAAAACATTCAGTACTTC

clone size: NA
V gene: TRBV18
D gene: TRBD1
J gene: TRBJ2-5
CDR3 protein: CASSTGTGKETQYF
CDR3 DNA: TGTGCCAGCTCAACCGGGACAGGGAAAGAGACCCAGTACTTC

clone size: NA
V gene: TRBV7-2
D gene: NA
J gene: TRBJ2-2
CDR3 protein: CASRRGGGDTGELFF
CDR3 DNA: TGTGCCAGCAGGCGGGGAGGGGGCGACACCGGGGAGCTGTTTTTT

clone size: NA
V gene: TRBV15
D gene: NA
J gene: TRBJ2-1
CDR3 protein: CATSREVGSEQFF
CDR3 DNA: TGTGCCACCAGCAGAGAGGTAGGGAGTGAGCAGTTCTTC

clone size: NA
V gene: TRBV7-3
D gene: NA
J gene: TRBJ2-5
CDR3 protein: CATSRQFEETQYF
CDR3 DNA: TGTGCCACCAGTAGGCAGTTCGAAGAGACCCAGTACTTC